A single sample is the source of the 3 T cell receptor beta chains below, sequenced in a study of post-analysis software for immune sequencing data (dated by TCRdb to the mid-2010s). Library preparation was by PCR. The instrument was an Illumina HiSeq 2500. To reduce PCR and sequencing biases, unique molecular identifiers were built into the TCR beta cDNA libraries. The public reads were reanalyzed by TCRdb: fastp trimming at Q25, MiXCR alignment, in-frame beta chains only. All rows with the same CDR3 protein become a single entry with the most common DNA and genes. This sample lists some 690,000 distinct CDR3 sequences; about 27% were detected once. Together, the top ten hold around 0.6% of the sample. The antigens these receptors bind are not known. General study outcomes and caveats: Patients showed significantly higher frequencies than controls for about 5 TRBV segments, among them TRBV5-6, TRBV5-1 and TRBV20-1.

What was sequenced was blood. All receptors derive from a girl under 18 with multiple sclerosis.

CDR3 bases: TGTGCCACCAGTGATTCAAACAGTCGACGGGATACGCAGTATTTT. Amino acid sequence: CATSDSNSRRDTQYF. This sequence joins TRBV24-1 and TRBJ2-3; D gene ambiguous. CDR1 KGHDR and CDR2 SFDVKD come from the germline V gene. The length of the CDR3 is 15 residues. The ends were cut back, 2 bases at V and 6 bases at J, with 14 bases in the middle.

This clonotype was detected only a few times. This chain uses TRBV7-9 with TRBJ2-4, with D hard to call. The V and J ends lost 5 bases and 8 bases respectively, with 13 bases between them. Germline CDR1 SEHNR, CDR2 FQNEAQ (reference sequence). The CDR3 has 13 amino acids. CDR3 DNA: TGTGCCAGCAGCCCAGACGAAAGGGACATTCAGTACTTC. Protein: CASSPDERDIQYF. The full variable domain, rest sourced from reference TRBV7-9 and TRBJ2-4, is DTGVSQNPRHKITKRGQNVTFRCDPISEHNRLYWYRQTLGQGPEFLTYFQNEAQLEKSRLLSDRFSAERPKGSFSTLEIQRTEQGDSAMYLCASSPDERDIQYFGAGTRLSVL.

The V gene is TRBV20-1, the J gene TRBJ2-6; maybe TRBD1 (6 bases). The CDR3 runs to 15 residues. V was clipped by 1 base and J by 4 bases, with 11 bases between them. Germline V gene data show CDR1 as DFQATT and CDR2 as SNEGSKA (reference sequence). The CDR3 DNA reads TGCAGTGCTAGAGGTTGGGGGCTGGGGGCCAACGTCCTGACTTTC. Protein product: CSARGWGLGANVLTF.